The present T cell receptor (beta chain) was sequenced within a study of blood T cell repertoires in COVID-19 (dated by TCRdb to about 2020). Regarding the research as a whole: Collaborator samples came from the United States, Italy and Spain and covered acute and convalescent phases of COVID-19. The material from the prospective study consisted of cDNA or gDNA derived from T cells, B-cell-depleted T cells, or PBMCs. Subjects who had been exposed to COVID-19, were actively infected with it, or had recovered from it provided the deeply sampled blood TCRbeta repertoires that made up the dataset. The repertoires were released in a freely available public database intended as a resource for research on the immune response to SARS-CoV-2. Samples came from the ongoing ImmuneRACE study (first 160 participants) plus 1,254 subjects from 6 global collaborators. A de-identified subject ID, COVID-19 status, age in years and sex were almost always included in the sample metadata. Where available, HLA class I and class II types were taken from metadata supplied by the sample provider and were not determined by assay-based typing.

TCRbeta CDR3 regions were amplified from genomic DNA by means of the immunoSEQ Assay, a bias-controlled multiplex PCR. Concerning the study's data processing: Within the assay, amplification of reference gene primers was used to estimate how many nucleated cells each sample contained. To quantify the absolute abundance of each unique TCRbeta CDR3 rearrangement, sequence reads were collapsed and filtered. For each sample, productive Simpson clonality was calculated as the square root of Simpson's diversity index across productive rearrangements. Here the immuneACCESS table is served through TCRdb, limited to in-frame sequences with V and J called. Missing clones are a known gap in these copies; in checked studies unresolved V genes cover under half, and the rest lacks a known reason. That table is the source of V, J and clone size, and D and trimming were worked out from the DNA. This sample lists a few hundred thousand clones; approximately 86% were detected once. Together, the top ten hold about an eighth of the sample.

CDR1 SEHNR and CDR2 FQNEAQ are derived from the germline V gene (reference sequence). The CDR3 measures 14 amino acids from cysteine to phenylalanine. Solely the CDR3 DNA is kept, with 42 bases framed from the first base. The V and J ends are trimmed by 1 base and 8 bases, leaving 14 bases between them. One collaborating source in Seattle enrolled patients during active infection and followed them longitudinally through the course of disease. Collaborating institutions collected whole blood in K2EDTA tubes following their own protocols. Collaborator samples were shipped for TCRbeta analysis as frozen whole blood, isolated PBMCs, or DNA extracted from either sample type. As to this clone: Its antigen is still unknown. The input lacks base qualities; no much larger clone sits a single base away.

Study-wide findings and limitations: Clinical and demographic metadata were provided uncurated, with the amount varying by source and participant.

The TCR originated in an older woman with COVID-19, enrolled during active disease. Sequenced: peripheral blood. Rearrangement joined TRBV7-9 to TRBJ1-2; no confident D gene assignment can be made. The DNA is TGTGCCAGCAGCTTAGAGGTGGAGTCCTACGGCTACACCTTC. The translation is CASSLEVESYGYTF.